The 6 T cell receptor beta chains below all came from one sample that was sequenced in a study of blood T cell repertoires in COVID-19. Assay used: immunoSEQ multiplex PCR; TCRdb lists only in-frame clones, some missing. Of under 90,000 clones listed, roughly four fifths are singletons. Source material: peripheral blood. These receptors all stem from a man older than 75 with acute or convalescent COVID-19.

The rearrangement joins TRBV3-1 (or the pseudogene TRBV3-2) to TRBJ2-7; 13 bases map to TRBD2. The CDR3 is made up of 17 amino acids. The germline CDR1 and CDR2 sequences are LGHDT and YNNKEL (reference sequence). V dropped 5 bases and J dropped 4; count of bases not matched to a gene: 11. This CDR3 is CASSTRTSGSVTYEQYF. In DNA, the CDR3 is TGTGCCAGCAGCACTCGGACTAGCGGGAGCGTTACATACGAGCAGTACTTC.

Only one count was recorded for this clone. The chain combines TRBV6-5 with TRBJ2-7; 11 nucleotides match TRBD2. Germline values: CDR1 MNHEY, CDR2 SVGAGI. The CDR3 is 14 amino acids. With 6 bases clipped from V and 2 bases from J, the junction kept 3 bases outside the gene matches. In DNA form, the CDR3 reads TGTGCCAGCAGAATAGCGGGAGGGCCCTACGAGCAGTACTTC. Translated: CASRIAGGPYEQYF.

The chain joins TRBV10-2 to TRBJ2-7, with 8 positions matching TRBD2. Germline CDR1 is WSHSY and CDR2 is SAAADI. J lost 1 base, V lost 4 bases, and 9 bases had no gene match. CDR3 length: 16 amino acids. The CDR3 DNA is TGCGCCAGCAGTGGTCTAGCGGGCTCCCAGTCCTACGAGCAGTACTTC. It is translated as CASSGLAGSQSYEQYF.

The chain has TRBV5-8 and TRBJ2-2, with TRBD2 matching over 10 bases. The CDR3 totals 17 residues. CDR1 SGHTS and CDR2 YDEGEE come from the germline V gene. The V segment lost 3 bases and the J segment 1 base; nucleotides outside the gene matches: 6. The CDR3 DNA reads TGTGCCAGCAGCTCACCGGGACTAGCGATGAACACCGGGGAGCTGTTTTTT. Its translation is CASSSPGLAMNTGELFF.

The rearrangement joins TRBV18 to TRBJ2-7, with TRBD2 matching 8 bases. Germline V CDR1 and CDR2: KGHSH, LQKENI. The CDR3 spans 16 residues. J was trimmed by 2 bases and V by 3 bases; bases with no gene match: 9. CDR3: CASSPVGGTSAYEQYF. DNA of the CDR3: TGTGCCAGCTCACCTGTCGGGGGGACTAGTGCCTACGAGCAGTACTTC.

The chain has TRBV19 and TRBJ2-7; 9 positions agree with TRBD1. This CDR3 contains 13 residues. V lost 8 bases to trimming and J lost 5 bases; unmatched junction nucleotides: 7. Germline V CDR1 and CDR2: LNHDA, SQIVND (reference sequence). The CDR3 region has the DNA TGTGCCAGTGGAAAAACAGGGGGCAACGAGCAGTACTTC. It is translated as CASGKTGGNEQYF.